Detailed here is one TCR beta chain. What it binds is unknown. The sample is drawn from a study of T cell responses to AZD1222 COVID-19 vaccine. Trimming shortened V by 7 bases and J by 5 bases, and 16 bases separated the two germline ends. This CDR3 is built from 13 residues. From germline, CDR1 is GTSNPN and CDR2 SVGIG (reference sequence). The study, taken as a whole, reports: Spike was spanned by vaccine-associated CD4 TCRs, with dominance at 160-218 and 743-854. A rise in Spike-specific TCR breadth and depth followed two AZD1222 doses. The study reported that nearly half of spike-specific TCRs target unmutated variant regions. Seropositive at baseline were only a handful of AZD1222 recipients.

TCRdb's copy holds only in-frame clones and misses some; the assay was immunoSEQ multiplex PCR. The sample consists of around 110,000 clones, about 90% of them appearing once. The rearrangement links TRBV30 to TRBJ2-3; weak D call: TRBD2 (5 bases). The specimen was peripheral blood, collected on day 0 of AZD1222 vaccination. The receptor was derived from an adult in good health. In nucleotides, the CDR3 is TGTGCCTACGTGGGTACTAGGGAAGATACGCAGTATTTT. This encodes CAYVGTREDTQYF.